The 21 T cell receptor beta chains below were found in one sample sequenced in a study of T cell changes during pregnancy in multiple sclerosis. Data came from immunoSEQ multiplex PCR; TCRdb stores just in-frame clones and leaves some out. The table includes approximately 88,000 clones, 85% to 95% detected once. The material sequenced was peripheral blood, taken in the first trimester of pregnancy. The receptor set was obtained from a female donor with multiple sclerosis, enrolled in a pregnancy study.

The chain carries TRBV27 and TRBJ2-2; 7 bases match TRBD1. The J segment lost 4 bases and the V segment lost 4 bases, leaving 6 bases of the junction unmatched. The CDR3 covers 15 residues. Per the germline V gene, CDR1 is MNHEY and CDR2 is SMNVEV (reference sequence). The CDR3 reads CASSSSRQGTGELFF. The DNA for the CDR3 is TGTGCCAGCAGTTCCTCTCGACAGGGCACCGGGGAGCTGTTTTTT.

V and J are TRBV7-6 and TRBJ1-1, with D tentatively TRBD1 (5 bases). Germline lookup yields CDR1 SGHVS and CDR2 FNYEAQ. The germline V and J ends were trimmed by 4 bases and 1 base, with 7 bases remaining between them. The CDR3 runs to 13 residues. The CDR3 nucleotides read TGTGCCAGCAGCTCCCAGGGGAACACTGAAGCTTTCTTT. Protein sequence: CASSSQGNTEAFF. The entire variable domain, with the rest obtained from reference TRBV7-6 and TRBJ1-1, is as follows: GAGVSQSPRYKVTKRGQDVALRCDPISGHVSLYWYRQALGQGPEFLTYFNYEAQQDKSGLPNDRFSAERPEGSISTLTIQRTEQRDSAMYRCASSSQGNTEAFFGQGTRLTVV.

This chain links TRBV25-1 with TRBJ2-3; D gene unclear. The CDR3 has 13 amino acids. V lost 6 bases and J lost 5, with 12 bases in between. The V gene's germline CDR1 is MGHDK and CDR2 SYGVNS. The CDR3 DNA sequence: TGTGCCAGCAGGCGAGGCGCGGTAGATACGCAGTATTTT. It encodes CASRRGAVDTQYF. The full variable domain, in which reference TRBV25-1 and TRBJ2-3 provide the parts outside the CDR3, is EADIYQTPRYLVIGTGKKITLECSQTMGHDKMYWYQQDPGMELHLIHYSYGVNSTEKGDLSSESTVSRIRTEHFPLTLESARPSHTSQYLCASRRGAVDTQYFGPGTRLTVL.

This sequence joins TRBV19 and TRBJ2-7, with TRBD2 matching over 10 bases. Germline V gene data show CDR1 as LNHDA and CDR2 as SQIVND (reference sequence). Trimming at V came to 6 bases and at J to 6 bases, leaving 14 bases not matched to a gene. This CDR3 is built from 16 residues. The CDR3 DNA sequence: TGTGCCAGTAGCCCGCGATCTTGGGCTAGCGGGGGCGAGCAGTACTTC. It translates to CASSPRSWASGGEQYF. Supplemented by reference TRBV19 and TRBJ2-7, the full variable domain reads DGGITQSPKYLFRKEGQNVTLSCEQNLNHDAMYWYRQDPGQGLRLIYYSQIVNDFQKGDIAEGYSVSREKKESFPLTVTSAQKNPTAFYLCASSPRSWASGGEQYFGPGTRLTVT.

The chain joins TRBV30 to TRBJ1-1, with 8 positions matching TRBD1. CDR3 size: 13 residues. The V segment lost 4 bases and the J segment 12 bases; nucleotides outside the gene matches: 13. Per germline, CDR1 GTSNPN and CDR2 SVGIG (reference sequence). The CDR3, as DNA: TGTGCCTGGAAATTCGGGACAGGTCCTCTTTCTTTCTTT. Translated, it gives CAWKFGTGPLSFF. The variable domain in full, completed from reference TRBV30 and TRBJ1-1, reads SQTIHQWPATLVQPVGSPLSLECTVEGTSNPNLYWYRQAAGRGLQLLFYSVGIGQISSEVPQNLSASRPQDRQFILSSKKLLLSDSGFYLCAWKFGTGPLSFFGQGTRLTVV.

The chain employs TRBV9 and TRBJ1-3; D call uncertain. V was clipped by 4 bases and J by 0 bases, with 8 bases between them. The CDR3 contains 14 residues. CDR1 is SGDLS and CDR2 is YYNGEE in the germline V gene. The CDR3 coding sequence is TGTGCCAGCAGCCCCTCGGTCTCTGGAAACACCATATATTTT. Translated, it gives CASSPSVSGNTIYF.

The chain uses TRBV6-1 and TRBJ2-3, with TRBD2 matching over 10 bases. This CDR3 comprises 19 residues. Germline values: CDR1 MNHNS, CDR2 SASEGT. With 2 bases clipped from V and 6 bases from J, the junction kept 17 bases outside the gene matches. Here the CDR3 DNA reads TGTGCCAGCAGTGAATTCCCTAGCGGGAGCCATCAGAGGAGGGATACGCAGTATTTT. Its protein is CASSEFPSGSHQRRDTQYF.

The chain has TRBV2 and TRBJ2-6; D remains unclear. Germline-derived CDR1 and CDR2 are SNHLY and FYNNEI. The CDR3 consists of 18 residues. V shed 7 bases and J shed 0 bases, with 19 bases lying between them. CDR3: CASTNRPPWSSGANVLTF. The CDR3 DNA sequence: TGTGCCAGCACCAACCGGCCCCCCTGGAGCTCTGGGGCCAACGTCCTGACTTTC.

The chain employs TRBV28 and TRBJ2-7; TRBD1 matches 8 bases. V lost 5 bases and J lost 3; bases outside the gene matches: 6. Germline V gene lookup returns CDR1 MDHEN and CDR2 SYDVKM. The CDR3 is 14 residues long. The DNA for the CDR3 is TGTGCCAGCAGTGGGGACAGGAGACTCTACGAGCAGTACTTC. This translates into CASSGDRRLYEQYF.

V and J are TRBV30 and TRBJ2-7; TRBD2 matches at 9 bases. The CDR3 is 16 residues long. V shed 2 bases, J shed 3 bases, and the junction held 11 bases outside the gene matches. Germline-derived CDR1 and CDR2 are GTSNPN and SVGIG (reference sequence). DNA for the CDR3: TGTGCCTGGAGTCGCAGACTAGCGGCCGGGGTCTACGAGCAGTACTTC. Residues: CAWSRRLAAGVYEQYF.

In its sample, this clone was seen a few times. The chain couples TRBV5-6 to TRBJ2-5; 8 bases agree with TRBD2. Germline loops: CDR1 SGHDT, CDR2 YYEEEE. V gave up 2 bases and J gave up 4 bases; unmatched junction bases: 7. The CDR3 consists of 15 residues. The chain's CDR3 is CASSLPAGEGETQYF. The CDR3 DNA sequence: TGTGCCAGCAGCTTACCAGCGGGAGAGGGAGAGACCCAGTACTTC.

The V and J genes are TRBV2 and TRBJ2-5; D is perhaps TRBD1 (6 bases). The J call is in doubt because the DNA end fits TRBJ2-7 better. This CDR3 region has 12 residues. The germline V gene encodes CDR1 SNHLY and CDR2 FYNNEI. CDR3 sequence reads: CATRQEGYEQYF. CDR3 nucleotide sequence: TGTGCCACCCGACAGGAAGGCTACGAGCAGTACTTC.

The rearrangement uses TRBV7-6 and TRBJ2-3; 7 bases align to TRBD2. CDR1 and CDR2 from the germline V gene are SGHVS and FNYEAQ. This CDR3 region has 15 residues. V shed 0 bases, J shed 1 base, and the junction held 1 base outside the gene matches. DNA of the CDR3: TGTGCCAGCAGCTTAGCCCGGGGGGGCACAGATACGCAGTATTTT. Its protein is CASSLARGGTDTQYF.

J is TRBJ1-5 and V is TRBV29-1, with unresolved D. The V end lost 6 bases, the J end lost 2 bases, and 11 bases lay between the germline ends. Germline assignment: CDR1 SQVTM and CDR2 ANQGSEA. This CDR3 contains 13 residues. CDR3: CSVREFGNQPQHF. DNA of the CDR3: TGCAGCGTGAGGGAGTTCGGCAATCAGCCCCAGCATTTT.

The V and J genes are TRBV20-1 and TRBJ2-7, with D possibly matching TRBD2 (5 bases). This CDR3 has 11 residues. Trimming stripped 6 bases from V and 3 bases from J, with 9 bases between. Germline-derived CDR1 and CDR2 are DFQATT and SNEGSKA (reference sequence). Here the CDR3 DNA reads TGCAGTGCGAGGGTTGTCTACGAGCAGTACTTC. Encoded protein: CSARVVYEQYF.

The chain is built from TRBV9 and TRBJ2-7; 11 bases match TRBD2. Losses at the gene ends were 4 bases for V and 5 bases for J; bases not matched to a gene: 11. Germline CDR1 and CDR2: SGDLS and YYNGEE. The CDR3 loop spans 16 amino acids. The CDR3 loop reads CASSPRDTSGRNEQYF. CDR3 DNA: TGTGCCAGCAGCCCCCGGGATACTAGCGGGAGAAACGAGCAGTACTTC.

V is TRBV7-2 and J is TRBJ2-7; D is possibly TRBD2 (6 bases). This CDR3 comprises 13 residues. Trimming left V 8 bases short and J 1 base short, with 12 bases between. CDR1 SGHTA and CDR2 FQGNSA come from the germline V gene. The CDR3 reads CASGRDFSYEQYF. The CDR3 DNA is TGTGCCAGCGGACGGGACTTTTCCTACGAGCAGTACTTC.

J is TRBJ1-2 and V is TRBV29-1; D call uncertain. Germline values: CDR1 SQVTM, CDR2 ANQGSEA. The V end was cut by 1 base, the J end by 4 bases, with 22 bases between. The CDR3 is 17 residues long. The CDR3 spells CSVEGRMAGSGVYGYTF. CDR3 DNA: TGCAGCGTTGAAGGCCGGATGGCGGGTTCAGGTGTCTATGGCTACACCTTC.

The chain carries TRBV4-3 and TRBJ1-3, with 10 bases matching TRBD1. The length of the CDR3 is 17 residues. Trimming took 0 bases from V and 4 from J; bases not matched to a gene: 6. Looked up from germline, CDR1 is LGHNA and CDR2 is YSLEER. CDR3 amino acids: CASSQDPGTGVGNTIYF. The CDR3 DNA reads TGCGCCAGCAGCCAAGATCCCGGGACAGGGGTCGGAAACACCATATATTTT.

The chain has TRBV4-3 and TRBJ2-2; D not resolved. The V end lost 1 base, the J end lost 2 bases, and 5 bases lay between the germline ends. The CDR3 extends over 14 amino acids. Germline V gives CDR1 LGHNA, CDR2 YSLEER. The CDR3 region is CASSQGYNTGELFF. CDR3 bases: TGCGCCAGCAGCCAAGGCTATAACACCGGGGAGCTGTTTTTT.

V gene TRBV5-1 combines with J gene TRBJ1-1; possibly TRBD1 for D (6 bases). V lost 4 bases and J 4 bases, leaving 17 bases between the germline ends. The length of the CDR3 is 15 residues. Germline V CDR1 and CDR2: SGHRS, YFSETQ. The CDR3 DNA reads TGCGCCAGCAGCCTGTCACAGGGAAGGGGCACTGAAGCTTTCTTT. It translates to CASSLSQGRGTEAFF.